Included here is one T cell receptor (beta chain) sequence, with context. No cognate antigen has been identified for it. The record has no base qualities; no much larger clone is one base away. These data come from a study of blood T cell repertoires in COVID-19 (dated by TCRdb to about 2020). With regard to the full study: The collaborator samples originated in the United States, Italy and Spain and spanned the acute and convalescent phases of COVID-19. The prospective study material was composed of cDNA or gDNA derived from T cells, B-cell-depleted T cells, or PBMCs. Where available, HLA class I and class II types were obtained from metadata supplied by the sample provider rather than from assay-based typing. The repertoires were released in a freely available public database intended as a resource for research on the immune response to SARS-CoV-2. Nearly every sample came with metadata listing a de-identified subject ID, COVID-19 status, age in years and sex. The dataset comprised deeply sampled blood TCRbeta repertoires from subjects exposed to, actively infected with, or recovered from COVID-19. The samples were drawn from two sources: the first 160 participants of the ongoing ImmuneRACE study, and 1,254 subjects contributed by 6 global collaborators. On the study overall, not on this receptor specifically: How much clinical and demographic metadata was included differed by source and by participant, and the metadata was provided uncurated.

Participants in the prospective study were enrolled through a virtual design, were aged about 18 to 90 years, and lived in 20 to 30 United States geographic areas. Cohort assignment in the prospective study relied on participant-reported clinical history from a screening survey and a study questionnaire. Recovered participants in ImmuneRACE Cohort 3 were defined by two consecutive negative NP/OP PCR tests, clearance by a healthcare professional, or resolution of symptoms. In the prospective study, whole blood, serum and a nasopharyngeal or oropharyngeal swab were collected from each participant by mobile phlebotomists. Additional blood draws and questionnaires over an approximately 2-month period could optionally be provided by prospective study participants. Before DNA extraction, prospective study blood samples were shipped either frozen or at room temperature. Measured from the cysteine to the phenylalanine, the CDR3 is 15 residues long. The kept DNA is CDR3 alone, 45 bases in frame from the first base. CDR1 and CDR2 (SQVTM, ANQGSEA) derive from the germline V gene. Trimming at the junction amounts to 3 bases on V and 4 bases on J, and the germline ends lie 13 bases apart.

TCRbeta CDR3 regions were amplified from genomic DNA by means of the immunoSEQ Assay, a bias-controlled multiplex PCR. As for how the authors treated the data: The number of nucleated cells in each sample was estimated by amplification of reference gene primers within the assay. To quantify the absolute abundance of each unique TCRbeta CDR3 rearrangement, sequence reads were collapsed and filtered. Productive Simpson clonality was computed per sample as the square root of Simpson's diversity index over productive rearrangements. TCRdb holds this immuneACCESS table with in-frame rearrangements only. Some clones are missing; in checked studies, unresolved V genes explain under half, and the rest has no known cause. V and J calls and clone size are given by that table; D and trimming were obtained from the DNA. The sample table lists 250,000 to 300,000 clones, about nine tenths of them with a count of one. The ten largest clones represent around 1.1% of the sample.

The clonotype comes from a woman under 40 who had recovered from COVID-19. The sequenced material came from PBMCs or T cells enriched from blood (not recorded which). This chain joins TRBV29-1 to TRBJ2-6; TRBD2 is a possible D gene, resting on 6 matching bases. CDR3 reads: CSVDSWAGGANVLTF. The base sequence is TGCAGCGTTGATTCATGGGCGGGAGGGGCCAACGTCCTGACTTTC.